This T cell receptor (beta chain) emerged from a study of cytomegalovirus exposure and HLA in healthy donors. Study results and caveats: The likely explanation for a cluster of highly shared sequence variants was sequencing artifact.

The V gene's germline CDR1 is SGHTA and CDR2 FQGNSA. V dropped 5 bases and J dropped 8 bases, with 10 bases sitting between them. This CDR3 has 13 residues. The PCR contained 60 Vbeta and 13 Jbeta primers. Repertoires were generated with immunoSEQ multiplex PCR, while TCRdb's copy carries only in-frame clones and drops some. The data hold some 99,000 clones, with about two thirds observed a single time. In this sample, this clone turned up a few times. Its antigen is currently unknown. The rearrangement uses TRBV7-2 and TRBJ1-6, with TRBD1 as a possible D gene (5 bases). What was sequenced was PBMCs. The TCR sequence derives from a female donor in good health and CMV-seronegative. The CDR3 nucleotides read TGTGCCAGCAGCGAAGCAGGGTATTCACCCCTCCACTTT. As protein: CASSEAGYSPLHF.